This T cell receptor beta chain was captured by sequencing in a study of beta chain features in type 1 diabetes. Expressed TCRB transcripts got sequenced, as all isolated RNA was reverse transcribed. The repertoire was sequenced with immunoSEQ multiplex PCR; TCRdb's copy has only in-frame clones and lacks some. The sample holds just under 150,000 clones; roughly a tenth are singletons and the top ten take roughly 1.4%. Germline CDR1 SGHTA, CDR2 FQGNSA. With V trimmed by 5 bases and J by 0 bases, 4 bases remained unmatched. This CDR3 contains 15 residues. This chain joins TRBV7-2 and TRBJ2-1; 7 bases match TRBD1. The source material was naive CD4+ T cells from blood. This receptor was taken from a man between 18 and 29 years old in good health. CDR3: CASSVGTASYNEQFF. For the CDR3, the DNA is TGTGCCAGCAGCGTCGGGACAGCCTCCTACAATGAGCAGTTCTTC.